This TCR beta chain was retrieved from a study of Ad26.COV2.S vaccination and SARS-CoV-2 variants. Across the study: Enrolled in COV1001, the donor was in the Ad26.COV2.S trial arm, which received the vaccine. The vaccine Ad26.COV2.S was put into the muscle once, or twice with 56 days between. Regarding the study as a whole: Substantial breadth was reportedly displayed by spike-specific CD8+ and CD4+ T cell responses after vaccination.

With respect to this clone: Its antigen is as yet unknown.

Only in-frame clones appear in the TCRdb table, and some are missing; sequencing was by immunoSEQ multiplex PCR. The table lists about 400,000 clones, 85% to 90% of them singletons. The germline V gene has CDR1 SGHVS and CDR2 FQNEAQ. Trimming cost V 2 bases and J 6 bases; bases outside gene matches: 7. CDR3 length equals 16 residues. The treatment denotes: around 19 received Ad26.COV2.S at low or high dose, single or two shots; several received placebo; per-sample allocation not given. Sample collection was performed on day 63 after the first vaccine or placebo injection. The shot given was an Ad26 vector that makes Wuhan-strain SARS-CoV-2 spike.

The TCR sequence derives from a person aged 18-65 years who received the Ad26.COV2.S COVID-19 vaccine or a placebo. The chain employs TRBV7-8 and TRBJ2-3; 11 positions agree with TRBD2. Here the sequenced sample was peripheral blood, taken in a trial of Ad26.COV2.S vaccine versus placebo. Written as DNA, the CDR3 is TGTGCCAGCAGCTTAAGGGTTTCTAGCGGGGGGGATACGCAGTATTTT. Translating gives CASSLRVSSGGDTQYF.